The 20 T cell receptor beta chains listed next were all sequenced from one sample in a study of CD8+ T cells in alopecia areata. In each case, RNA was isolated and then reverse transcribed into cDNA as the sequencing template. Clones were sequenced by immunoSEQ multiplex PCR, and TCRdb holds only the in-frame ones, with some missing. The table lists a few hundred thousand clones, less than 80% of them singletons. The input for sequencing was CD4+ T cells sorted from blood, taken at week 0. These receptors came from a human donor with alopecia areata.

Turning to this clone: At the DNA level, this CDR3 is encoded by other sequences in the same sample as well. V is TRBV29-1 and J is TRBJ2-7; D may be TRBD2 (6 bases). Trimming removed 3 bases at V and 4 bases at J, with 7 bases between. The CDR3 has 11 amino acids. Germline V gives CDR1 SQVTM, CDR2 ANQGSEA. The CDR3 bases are TGCAGCGTTGAGGAGGGGTACGAGCAGTACTTC. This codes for CSVEEGYEQYF.

CDR3 in amino acids: CAWSARQGDVAFF. The CDR3 DNA sequence: TGTGCCTGGAGTGCCCGACAGGGTGACGTGGCTTTCTTT. J is TRBJ1-1 and V is TRBV30, with 7 bases fitting TRBD1. The ends lost 1 base at V and 11 bases at J; junction bases unmatched: 10. The CDR3 length is 13 residues. The V gene's germline CDR1 is GTSNPN and CDR2 SVGIG (reference sequence). The full variable domain, completed using reference TRBV30 and TRBJ1-1, is SQTIHQWPATLVQPVGSPLSLECTVEGTSNPNLYWYRQAAGRGLQLLFYSVGIGQISSEVPQNLSASRPQDRQFILSSKKLLLSDSGFYLCAWSARQGDVAFFGQGTRLTVV.

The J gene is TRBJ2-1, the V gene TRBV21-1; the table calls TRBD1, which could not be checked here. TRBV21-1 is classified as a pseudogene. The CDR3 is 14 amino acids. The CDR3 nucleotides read TGTGCCAGCAGCAAACGAGTCAGGGGCAATGAGCAGTTCTTC. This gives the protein CASSKRVRGNEQFF.

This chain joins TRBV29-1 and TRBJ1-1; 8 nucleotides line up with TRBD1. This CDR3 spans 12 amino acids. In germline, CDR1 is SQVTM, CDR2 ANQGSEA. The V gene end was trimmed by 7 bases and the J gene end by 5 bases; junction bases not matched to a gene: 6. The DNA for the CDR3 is TGCAGCGGACAGGGGACGGGGACTGAAGCTTTCTTT. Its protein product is CSGQGTGTEAFF.

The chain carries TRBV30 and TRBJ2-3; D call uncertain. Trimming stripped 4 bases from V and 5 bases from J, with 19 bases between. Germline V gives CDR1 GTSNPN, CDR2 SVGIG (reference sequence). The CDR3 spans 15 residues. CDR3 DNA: TGTGCCTGGACTTTCGGGCAGGCGTTGGGAGATACGCAGTATTTT. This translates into CAWTFGQALGDTQYF.

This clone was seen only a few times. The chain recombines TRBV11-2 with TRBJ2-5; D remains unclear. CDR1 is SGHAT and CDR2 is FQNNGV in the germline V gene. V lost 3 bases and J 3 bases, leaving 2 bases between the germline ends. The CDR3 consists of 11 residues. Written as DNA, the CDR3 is TGTGCCAGCAGCTTGAAAGAGACCCAGTACTTC. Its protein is CASSLKETQYF.

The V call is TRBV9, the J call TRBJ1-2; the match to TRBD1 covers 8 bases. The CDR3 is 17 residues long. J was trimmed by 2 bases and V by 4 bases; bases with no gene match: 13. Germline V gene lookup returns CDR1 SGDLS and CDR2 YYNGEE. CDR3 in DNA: TGTGCCAGCAGCATGGCGTCAGGGGGCGCCGGAAACTATGGCTACACCTTC. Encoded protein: CASSMASGGAGNYGYTF.

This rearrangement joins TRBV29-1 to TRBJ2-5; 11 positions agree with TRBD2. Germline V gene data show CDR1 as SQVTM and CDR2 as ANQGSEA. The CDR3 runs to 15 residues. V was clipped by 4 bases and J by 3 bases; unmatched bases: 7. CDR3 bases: TGCAGCGTTGTGGGGGGACTAGCGGTAGAAGAGACCCAGTACTTC. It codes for CSVVGGLAVEETQYF. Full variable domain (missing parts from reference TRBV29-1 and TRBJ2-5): SAVISQKPSRDICQRGTSLTIQCQVDSQVTMMFWYRQQPGQSLTLIATANQGSEATYESGFVIDKFPISRPNLTFSTLTVSNMSPEDSSIYLCSVVGGLAVEETQYFGPGTRLLVL.

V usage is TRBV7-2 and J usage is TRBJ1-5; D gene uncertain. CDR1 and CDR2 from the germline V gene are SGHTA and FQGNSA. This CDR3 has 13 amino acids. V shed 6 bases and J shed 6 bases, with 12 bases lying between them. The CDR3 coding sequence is TGTGCCAGCAGTGGGGAAGCTGCTCAGCCCCAGCATTTT. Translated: CASSGEAAQPQHF.

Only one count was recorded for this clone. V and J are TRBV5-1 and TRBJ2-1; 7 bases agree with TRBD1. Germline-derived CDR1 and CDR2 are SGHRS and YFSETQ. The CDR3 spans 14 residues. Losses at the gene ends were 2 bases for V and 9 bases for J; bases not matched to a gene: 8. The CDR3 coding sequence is TGCGCCAGCAGCTTAGGGGGCACTCTCATTGAGCAGTTCTTC. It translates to CASSLGGTLIEQFF.

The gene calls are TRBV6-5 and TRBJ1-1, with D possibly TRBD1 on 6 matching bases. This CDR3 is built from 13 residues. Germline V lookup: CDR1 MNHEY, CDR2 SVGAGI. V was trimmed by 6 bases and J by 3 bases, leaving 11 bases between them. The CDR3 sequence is CASSGQSYTEAFF. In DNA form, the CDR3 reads TGTGCCAGCAGCGGACAGTCGTACACTGAAGCTTTCTTT.

This chain's CDR3 is CAWSAGQGIGQPQHF. The CDR3 nucleotides read TGTGCCTGGAGTGCGGGACAGGGAATTGGGCAGCCCCAGCATTTT. This sequence joins TRBV30 and TRBJ1-5, with 9 positions matching TRBD1. Germline loops: CDR1 GTSNPN, CDR2 SVGIG (reference sequence). CDR3 size: 15 residues. V trimming: 1 base; J trimming: 7 bases; junction bases outside the gene matches: 8.

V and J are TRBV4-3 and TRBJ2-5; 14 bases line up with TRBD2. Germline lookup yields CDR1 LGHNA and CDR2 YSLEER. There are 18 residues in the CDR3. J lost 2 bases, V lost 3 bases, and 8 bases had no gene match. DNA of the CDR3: TGCGCCAGCAGCCATCGCCCCCGACTAGCGGGGGGGCAAGAGACCCAGTACTTC. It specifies CASSHRPRLAGGQETQYF.

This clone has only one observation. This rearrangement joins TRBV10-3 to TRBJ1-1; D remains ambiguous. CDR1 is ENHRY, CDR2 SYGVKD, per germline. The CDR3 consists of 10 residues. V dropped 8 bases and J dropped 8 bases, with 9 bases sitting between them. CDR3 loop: CAISGREAFF. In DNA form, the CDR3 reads TGTGCCATCTCTGGGAGGGAAGCTTTCTTT.

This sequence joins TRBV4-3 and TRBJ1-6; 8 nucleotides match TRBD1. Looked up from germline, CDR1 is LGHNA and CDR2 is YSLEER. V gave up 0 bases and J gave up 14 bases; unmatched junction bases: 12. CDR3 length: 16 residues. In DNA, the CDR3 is TGCGCCAGCAGCCAAGATATGGCAGGGGGCGTAATTACCCTCCACTTT. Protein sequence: CASSQDMAGGVITLHF.

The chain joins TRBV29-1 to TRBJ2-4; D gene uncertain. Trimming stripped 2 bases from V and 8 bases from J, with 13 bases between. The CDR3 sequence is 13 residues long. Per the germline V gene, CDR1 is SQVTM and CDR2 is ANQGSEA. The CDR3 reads CSVEPGPRHIQYF. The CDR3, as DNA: TGCAGCGTTGAACCGGGCCCCAGACACATTCAGTACTTC.

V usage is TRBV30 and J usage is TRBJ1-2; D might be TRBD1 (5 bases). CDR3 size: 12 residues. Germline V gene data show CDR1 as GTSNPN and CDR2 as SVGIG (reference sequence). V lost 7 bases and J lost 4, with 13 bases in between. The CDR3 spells CALSGTTYGYTF. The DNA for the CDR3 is TGTGCCTTGTCCGGGACGACCTATGGCTACACCTTC. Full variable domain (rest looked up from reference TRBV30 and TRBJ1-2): SQTIHQWPATLVQPVGSPLSLECTVEGTSNPNLYWYRQAAGRGLQLLFYSVGIGQISSEVPQNLSASRPQDRQFILSSKKLLLSDSGFYLCALSGTTYGYTFGSGTRLTVV.

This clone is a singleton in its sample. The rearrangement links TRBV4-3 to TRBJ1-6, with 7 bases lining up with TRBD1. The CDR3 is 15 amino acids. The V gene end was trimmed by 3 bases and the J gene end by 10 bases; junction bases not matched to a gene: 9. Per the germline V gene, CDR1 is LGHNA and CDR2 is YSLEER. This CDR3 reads CASSQADRAGSPLHF. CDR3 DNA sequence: TGCGCCAGCAGCCAGGCCGACAGGGCAGGATCACCCCTCCACTTT.

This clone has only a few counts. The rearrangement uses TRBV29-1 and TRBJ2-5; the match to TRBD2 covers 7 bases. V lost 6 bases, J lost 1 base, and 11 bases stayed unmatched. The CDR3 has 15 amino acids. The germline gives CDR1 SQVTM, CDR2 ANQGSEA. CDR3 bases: TGCAGCGTCGCCGGGAAGCGGGGCGTCCAAGAGACCCAGTACTTC. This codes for CSVAGKRGVQETQYF.

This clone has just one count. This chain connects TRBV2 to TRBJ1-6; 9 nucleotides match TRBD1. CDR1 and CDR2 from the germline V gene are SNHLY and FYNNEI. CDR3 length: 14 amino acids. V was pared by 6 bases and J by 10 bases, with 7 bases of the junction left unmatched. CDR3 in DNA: TGTGCCAGCAGGGGGTGGACAGGGGACTCACCCCTCCACTTT. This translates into CASRGWTGDSPLHF.